Below, 32 T cell receptor beta chains from the same sample are listed, as sequenced in a study of blood T cell repertoires in COVID-19. Sequencing was performed with immunoSEQ multiplex PCR; in TCRdb, only in-frame clones are kept and a portion is missing. Here the sample spans 100,000 to 150,000 clones, under 90% being singletons. Sequencing was carried out using peripheral blood. These receptors came from a woman aged 55 to 70 with acute or convalescent COVID-19.

V is TRBV5-6 and J is TRBJ2-1, with TRBD1 matching over 7 bases. Germline CDR1 and CDR2: SGHDT and YYEEEE. V lost 0 bases, J lost 5 bases, and 2 bases stayed unmatched. The CDR3 covers 14 residues. The CDR3 spells CASSLVGQNNEQFF. The CDR3 coding sequence is TGTGCCAGCAGCTTGGTGGGACAGAACAATGAGCAGTTCTTC. Together with reference TRBV5-6 and TRBJ2-1, the CDR3 gives the full variable domain: DAGVTQSPTHLIKTRGQQVTLRCSPKSGHDTVSWYQQALGQGPQFIFQYYEEEERQRGNFPDRFSGHQFPNYSSELNVNALLLGDSALYLCASSLVGQNNEQFFGPGTRLTVL.

The rearrangement uses TRBV7-9 and TRBJ1-1, with TRBD1 as a possible D gene (6 bases). Germline lookup yields CDR1 SEHNR and CDR2 FQNEAQ (reference sequence). The germline V and J ends were trimmed by 6 bases and 1 base, with 9 bases remaining between them. The CDR3 is made up of 13 amino acids. The chain's CDR3 is CASSSGQNTEAFF. The CDR3 nucleotides are TGTGCCAGCAGTTCGGGACAGAACACTGAAGCTTTCTTT.

The chain joins TRBV2 to TRBJ1-5; D possibly corresponds to TRBD1 (5 bases). The CDR3 length is 13 residues. Between the trimmed V and J ends, which lost 4 bases and 9 bases, there was a span of 13 bases. Germline loops: CDR1 SNHLY, CDR2 FYNNEI. The DNA of the CDR3 is TGTGCCAGCAGTGCCGACAGCCCAAGGCCCCAGCATTTT. Residues: CASSADSPRPQHF.

The chain is built from TRBV10-3 and TRBJ2-2; possibly TRBD2 for D (6 bases). The CDR3 spans 15 residues. The V end lost 4 bases, the J end lost 3 bases, and 12 bases lay between the germline ends. Per the germline V gene, CDR1 is ENHRY and CDR2 is SYGVKD. The CDR3 bases are TGTGCCATCAGTGTTCAACAGCGGGACACCGGGGAGCTGTTTTTT. Translated: CAISVQQRDTGELFF.

CDR3 coding DNA: TGTGCCAGCCGCACGTGGGGGGGTTCGGCCCTCCACTTT. It codes for CASRTWGGSALHF. The chain is built from TRBV27 and TRBJ1-6, with D possibly matching TRBD1 (5 bases). CDR1 and CDR2 from the germline V gene are MNHEY and SMNVEV (reference sequence). CDR3 length equals 13 residues. Trimming took 8 bases from V and 14 from J, leaving 19 bases between them.

This clone was observed a handful of times. The chain carries TRBV12-3 or TRBV12-4 and TRBJ1-1, with 9 bases lining up with TRBD1. This CDR3 region has 12 residues. V dropped 5 bases and J dropped 10; count of bases not matched to a gene: 5. The CDR3 DNA reads TGTGCCAGCAGTAGGGACAGGGAGGTAGCTTTCTTT. Its translation: CASSRDREVAFF.

This rearrangement joins TRBV13 to TRBJ1-1, with 12 nucleotides matching TRBD1. Trimming removed 6 bases from V and 3 bases from J; junction bases left unmatched: 8. Germline CDR1 PRHDT, CDR2 FYEKMQ (reference sequence). The CDR3 totals 16 residues. CDR3 sequence (DNA): TGTGCCAGCAGTTCCATACGGGACAGGGGGCACACTGAAGCTTTCTTT. As protein: CASSSIRDRGHTEAFF.

The rearrangement uses TRBV9 and TRBJ1-6, with D uncertain. The V gene lost 4 bases and the J gene lost 6 bases, with 17 bases spanning the gap. CDR1 is SGDLS, CDR2 YYNGEE, per germline. The CDR3 totals 16 residues. The CDR3 sequence: CASSKGPLGSNSPLHF. In DNA form, the CDR3 reads TGTGCCAGCAGCAAGGGCCCCCTGGGGAGTAATTCACCCCTCCACTTT.

The chain uses TRBV7-2 and TRBJ1-1; a possible D gene is TRBD1 (6 bases). The ends were cut back, 4 bases at V and 5 bases at J, with 17 bases in the middle. Germline CDR1 reads SGHTA; CDR2 reads FQGNSA. CDR3 length: 15 residues. The CDR3 DNA follows: TGTGCCAGCAGCTCCGAACCAAGGGGGGGAACTGAAGCTTTCTTT. Its translation: CASSSEPRGGTEAFF.

V and J are TRBV5-1 and TRBJ2-1; 9 nucleotides agree with TRBD1. The germline V gene has CDR1 SGHRS and CDR2 YFSETQ. Losses at the gene ends were 4 bases for V and 8 bases for J; bases not matched to a gene: 7. The CDR3 sequence is 14 residues long. CDR3 in amino acids: CASSRDREGHEQFF. The CDR3 DNA is TGCGCCAGCAGCAGGGACAGGGAAGGGCATGAGCAGTTCTTC.

The chain employs TRBV5-5 and TRBJ1-6, with TRBD1 matching 7 bases. The CDR3 runs to 15 residues. V shed 3 bases and J 5 bases; nucleotides not matched to a gene: 5. Germline CDR1 reads SGHKS; CDR2 reads YYEKEE (reference sequence). This chain's CDR3 is CASSSSGTDNSPLHF. In DNA, the CDR3 is TGTGCCAGCAGCTCGTCCGGGACAGATAATTCACCCCTCCACTTT.

The rearrangement joins TRBV3-1 (or the pseudogene TRBV3-2) to TRBJ1-3; the D is unclear. Germline V gives CDR1 LGHDT, CDR2 YNNKEL (reference sequence). The V end lost 3 bases, the J end lost 4 bases, and 13 bases lay between the germline ends. The CDR3 spans 15 residues. The DNA of the CDR3 is TGTGCCAGCAGCCACCCCGCGGGTCGGGGAAACACCATATATTTT. Protein product: CASSHPAGRGNTIYF.

J is TRBJ2-1 and V is TRBV24-1; no clear D. The CDR3 has 14 amino acids. Trimming left V 3 bases short and J 10 bases short, with 15 bases between. Looked up from germline, CDR1 is KGHDR and CDR2 is SFDVKD. The DNA for the CDR3 is TGTGCCACCAGTGATGGGCACGTTAGTGGCGAGCAGTTCTTC. It yields the protein CATSDGHVSGEQFF.

The table lists this clone with a count of one. This chain connects TRBV9 to TRBJ1-3, with 8 bases lining up with TRBD1. Germline CDR1 SGDLS, CDR2 YYNGEE. CDR3 length equals 16 residues. V was pared by 3 bases and J by 0 bases, with 5 bases of the junction left unmatched. Here the CDR3 reads CASSGQGLNSGNTIYF. The DNA for the CDR3 is TGTGCCAGCAGCGGACAGGGGCTGAACTCTGGAAACACCATATATTTT.

V and J are TRBV12-3 or TRBV12-4 and TRBJ1-2; D may be TRBD1 (5 bases). This CDR3 has 13 residues. V was cut by 7 bases and J by 8 bases, with 17 bases left in between. The CDR3: CASTYPDGGGYTF. The CDR3 coding sequence is TGTGCCAGCACCTATCCCGACGGGGGGGGCTACACCTTC.

The genes are TRBV6-5 and TRBJ1-5; possible D gene TRBD1, 6 bases. The CDR3 sequence is 13 residues long. The V and J ends lost 7 bases and 2 bases respectively, with 9 bases between them. Germline V gene data show CDR1 as MNHEY and CDR2 as SVGAGI. CDR3 coding DNA: TGTGCCAGCACCAGACAGGGCAATCAGCCCCAGCATTTT. Amino acid sequence: CASTRQGNQPQHF.

The chain recombines TRBV20-1 with TRBJ1-4, with D hard to call. Trimming shortened V by 7 bases and J by 8 bases, and 11 bases separated the two germline ends. Germline CDR1 DFQATT, CDR2 SNEGSKA (reference sequence). The length of the CDR3 is 11 residues. CDR3 coding DNA: TGCAGTGTAGCGGGTTGGGAAAAACTGTTTTTT. Encoded protein: CSVAGWEKLFF.

The chain has TRBV19 and TRBJ1-2; 7 bases agree with TRBD1. V lost 11 bases to trimming and J lost 10 bases; unmatched junction nucleotides: 13. Germline loops: CDR1 LNHDA, CDR2 SQIVND (reference sequence). The CDR3 has 12 residues. CDR3 sequence reads: CASKGLGTDYTF. DNA of the CDR3: TGTGCCTCAAAAGGCCTTGGGACAGACTACACCTTC. The full variable domain, rest sourced from reference TRBV19 and TRBJ1-2, is DGGITQSPKYLFRKEGQNVTLSCEQNLNHDAMYWYRQDPGQGLRLIYYSQIVNDFQKGDIAEGYSVSREKKESFPLTVTSAQKNPTAFYLCASKGLGTDYTFGSGTRLTVV.

This clone was found a few times. The chain has TRBV5-1 and TRBJ2-5, with no clear D. The CDR3 loop spans 14 amino acids. The germline CDR1 and CDR2 sequences are SGHRS and YFSETQ. Between the trimmed V and J ends, which lost 3 bases and 0 bases, there was a span of 9 bases. DNA for the CDR3: TGCGCCAGCAGCTCGACATCGTACCAAGAGACCCAGTACTTC. It yields the protein CASSSTSYQETQYF.

The rearrangement links TRBV3-1 (or the pseudogene TRBV3-2) to TRBJ1-1; tentatively, D is TRBD1 (5 bases). This CDR3 is 13 amino acids long. V dropped 6 bases and J dropped 4 bases, with 12 bases sitting between them. Germline V CDR1 and CDR2: LGHDT, YNNKEL (reference sequence). The CDR3 coding sequence is TGTGCCAGCAGAAAATCGGGGGGCACTGAAGCTTTCTTT. It yields the protein CASRKSGGTEAFF.

This chain links TRBV5-1 with TRBJ2-1; 10 nucleotides align to TRBD2. The trim removed 4 bases at V and 3 bases at J, leaving 4 bases unmatched. The germline gives CDR1 SGHRS, CDR2 YFSETQ. The CDR3 consists of 15 residues. Here the CDR3 reads CASSPTSGVYNEQFF. CDR3 coding DNA: TGCGCCAGCAGCCCCACTAGCGGGGTCTACAATGAGCAGTTCTTC.

A single count supports this clone. The chain combines TRBV12-3 or TRBV12-4 with TRBJ1-1; D gene unclear. This CDR3 is 13 amino acids long. Trimming removed 2 bases at V and 1 base at J, with 5 bases between. CDR3 residues: CASSLMRNTEAFF. The CDR3 nucleotides read TGTGCCAGCAGTTTAATGCGGAACACTGAAGCTTTCTTT.

This clone appeared once. The gene calls are TRBV5-4 and TRBJ2-1; TRBD2 aligns across 10 bases. Germline V lookup: CDR1 SGHNT, CDR2 YYREEE (reference sequence). CDR3 length: 17 residues. The V gene end was trimmed by 9 bases and the J gene end by 0 bases; junction bases not matched to a gene: 12. This CDR3 is CATQVAGGPSSYNEQFF. CDR3 DNA: TGTGCCACCCAGGTAGCGGGGGGCCCCAGCTCCTACAATGAGCAGTTCTTC.

In this sample, this clone turned up once. CDR3 loop: CASSYWGGGLNTEAFF. CDR3 coding DNA: TGTGCCAGCAGTTACTGGGGGGGAGGGCTGAACACTGAAGCTTTCTTT. The rearrangement uses TRBV6-5 and TRBJ1-1, with D perhaps TRBD1 (5 bases). The CDR3 is 16 residues long. Germline V lookup: CDR1 MNHEY, CDR2 SVGAGI. With 1 base removed from V and 0 bases from J, the gap between germline ends came to 12 bases.

The chain recombines TRBV9 with TRBJ1-3; 7 nucleotides match TRBD1. The CDR3 has 17 residues. V trimming: 4 bases; J trimming: 0 bases; junction bases outside the gene matches: 10. CDR1 and CDR2 from the germline V gene are SGDLS and YYNGEE. Written as DNA, the CDR3 is TGTGCCAGCAGCCCGCGGACAGGAGGGGACTCTGGAAACACCATATATTTT. Translating gives CASSPRTGGDSGNTIYF. The full variable domain, rest sourced from reference TRBV9 and TRBJ1-3, is DSGVTQTPKHLITATGQRVTLRCSPRSGDLSVYWYQQSLDQGLQFLIQYYNGEERAKGNILERFSAQQFPDLHSELNLSSLELGDSALYFCASSPRTGGDSGNTIYFGEGSWLTVV.

This sequence joins TRBV3-1 (or the pseudogene TRBV3-2) and TRBJ1-1; 7 bases line up with TRBD1. Losses at the gene ends were 0 bases for V and 4 bases for J; bases not matched to a gene: 2. Per germline, CDR1 LGHDT and CDR2 YNNKEL (reference sequence). The CDR3 runs to 14 residues. CDR3 DNA: TGTGCCAGCAGCCAAGACGCAGGGGGCACTGAAGCTTTCTTT. It codes for CASSQDAGGTEAFF.

This chain uses TRBV3-1 (or the pseudogene TRBV3-2) with TRBJ1-2, with D perhaps matching TRBD1 (5 bases). Trimming left V 4 bases short and J 2 bases short, with 14 bases between. The germline V gene encodes CDR1 LGHDT and CDR2 YNNKEL (reference sequence). There are 15 residues in the CDR3. The CDR3 nucleotides read TGTGCCAGCAGCCCCAGACAGACCCCGAACTATGGCTACACCTTC. It translates to CASSPRQTPNYGYTF.

The chain uses TRBV6-5 and TRBJ1-4, with unresolved D. V shed 1 base and J shed 0 bases, with 6 bases lying between them. Germline V gene sequence: CDR1 MNHEY, CDR2 SVGAGI. The CDR3 spans 15 residues. The CDR3 DNA is TGTGCCAGCAGTTACTACAGAGCAACTAATGAAAAACTGTTTTTT. This gives the protein CASSYYRATNEKLFF.

The chain couples TRBV10-3 to TRBJ2-5; TRBD2 aligns across 11 bases. The trim removed 2 bases at V and 7 bases at J, leaving 9 bases unmatched. The CDR3 has 16 residues. Germline assignment: CDR1 ENHRY and CDR2 SYGVKD. As DNA, the CDR3 is TGTGCCATCAGTGAGGCCCCCACTAGCGGGGGAGGGACCCAGTACTTC. Encoded protein: CAISEAPTSGGGTQYF.

J is TRBJ2-3 and V is TRBV7-9; D might be TRBD2 (5 bases). The CDR3 covers 15 residues. Per the germline V gene, CDR1 is SEHNR and CDR2 is FQNEAQ (reference sequence). V lost 4 bases, J lost 5 bases, and 16 bases lay in between. CDR3 in DNA: TGTGCCAGCAGCTCGGCGGGCCGGACTGGAGATACGCAGTATTTT. Amino acids: CASSSAGRTGDTQYF.

V gene TRBV11-2 combines with J gene TRBJ2-3, with 8 bases matching TRBD2. The CDR3 is made up of 14 amino acids. Germline loops: CDR1 SGHAT, CDR2 FQNNGV. V shed 5 bases, J shed 3 bases, and the junction held 4 bases outside the gene matches. The CDR3 reads CASSPGGQTDTQYF. DNA of the CDR3: TGTGCCAGCAGCCCGGGGGGGCAAACAGATACGCAGTATTTT.

The chain is built from TRBV21-1 and TRBJ2-3; TRBD2 reflects the table's D call only, with no check against the DNA. TRBV21-1 is labeled a pseudogene. The CDR3 has 19 residues. The chain's CDR3 is CASSPYQGLAGLNTDTQYF. Written as DNA, the CDR3 is TGTGCCAGCAGCCCCTACCAGGGGCTAGCGGGGTTAAACACAGATACGCAGTATTTT.